Presented here are 14 T cell receptor beta chains from one specimen sequenced in a study of T cell repertoires in cytomegalovirus infection. TCRdb reanalysed the reads using MiXCR and keeps one entry per CDR3 protein. The sample holds roughly 500,000 distinct CDR3 sequences, around 11% seen once. The specimen sequenced was PBMCs. These receptors all stem from a human donor in good health (CMV status not recorded). Some clones in this sample may be carry-over from other donors' samples.

The genes are TRBV12-3 or TRBV12-4 and TRBJ2-7, with TRBD1 identical over 9 bases. V lost 2 bases, J lost 4 bases, and 6 bases stayed unmatched. The CDR3 is 15 amino acids. The CDR3 is CASSLSDRGWYEQYF. The CDR3 nucleotides read TGTGCCAGCAGTTTATCGGACAGGGGCTGGTACGAGCAGTACTTC.

There are many counts of this clonotype. This chain connects TRBV27 to TRBJ2-7; 8 bases align to TRBD1. V gave up 3 bases and J gave up 1 base; unmatched junction bases: 5. Germline CDR1 MNHEY, CDR2 SMNVEV (reference sequence). This CDR3 has 15 amino acids. DNA of the CDR3: TGTGCCAGCAGTTTTGCCCGACAGGGGTCCTACGAGCAGTACTTC. It codes for CASSFARQGSYEQYF.

This clonotype was seen many times. The chain couples TRBV7-2 to TRBJ1-6; D is undetermined. V lost 2 bases and J 7 bases, leaving 9 bases between the germline ends. The CDR3 spans 14 residues. CDR1 and CDR2 from the germline V gene are SGHTA and FQGNSA. The CDR3 spells CASSLQSGNSPLHF. The CDR3 nucleotides read TGTGCCAGCAGCTTACAGTCTGGAAATTCACCCCTCCACTTT.

Of note for this clonotype: A much larger clonotype is one base distant, so this may be a read error. The chain uses TRBV7-6 and TRBJ1-1, with D perhaps matching TRBD1 (6 bases). The germline gives CDR1 SGHVS, CDR2 FNYEAQ. This CDR3 is built from 14 residues. This CDR3 is CGSSSTGWNTEAFF. In nucleotides, the CDR3 is TGTGGCAGCAGCTCGACAGGATGGAACACTGAAGCTTTCTTT.

The table lists this clonotype with many counts. The V and J genes are TRBV6-2 or TRBV6-3 and TRBJ2-1, with TRBD2 matching over 8 bases. V gave up 7 bases and J gave up 7 bases; unmatched junction bases: 12. The CDR3 is 15 residues long. Germline V CDR1 and CDR2: MNHEY, SVGEGT. For the CDR3, the DNA is TGTGCCAGCATTGACCGAGCGGGAGTGGGTAATGAGCAGTTCTTC. As protein: CASIDRAGVGNEQFF.

This clonotype was observed a few times. The chain recombines TRBV2 with TRBJ2-4; D perhaps matches TRBD1 (6 bases). The ends were cut back, 7 bases at V and 6 bases at J, with 13 bases in the middle. The CDR3 is 13 residues long. Germline-derived CDR1 and CDR2 are SNHLY and FYNNEI. This CDR3 reads CASNRETGNIQYF. The DNA of the CDR3 is TGTGCCAGCAACAGGGAAACTGGAAACATTCAGTACTTC.

This clonotype was recorded a few times. The rearrangement uses TRBV12-3 or TRBV12-4 and TRBJ1-5; possible D gene TRBD1, 6 bases. This CDR3 comprises 15 residues. V lost 5 bases and J lost 1, with 12 bases in between. The CDR3 DNA sequence: TGTGCCAGCAGTCAGGGGCTGAGGAGCAATCAGCCCCAGCATTTT. It yields the protein CASSQGLRSNQPQHF.

This clonotype was seen many times. The chain couples TRBV20-1 to TRBJ2-3; possibly TRBD2 for D (6 bases). CDR1 and CDR2 from the germline V gene are DFQATT and SNEGSKA (reference sequence). This CDR3 spans 14 amino acids. V lost 3 bases and J 2 bases, leaving 12 bases between the germline ends. In nucleotides, the CDR3 is TGCAGTGCTAGGGGTGGGGGGAACACAGATACGCAGTATTTT. This encodes CSARGGGNTDTQYF.

This sequence joins TRBV29-1 and TRBJ2-3; D ambiguous. The CDR3 spans 14 residues. V was trimmed by 6 bases and J by 2 bases, leaving 15 bases between them. The germline CDR1 and CDR2 sequences are SQVTM and ANQGSEA. The CDR3 nucleotides are TGCAGCGTGCGCCGGGTGGTATTCACAGATACGCAGTATTTT. Protein sequence: CSVRRVVFTDTQYF.

This clonotype was counted only a few times. CDR3 region: CASSSSNSGANVLTF. The CDR3, as DNA: TGTGCCAGCAGCTCTAGTAACTCTGGGGCCAACGTCCTGACTTTC. The chain couples TRBV7-9 to TRBJ2-6; D gene uncertain. Germline loops: CDR1 SEHNR, CDR2 FQNEAQ (reference sequence). Between the trimmed V and J ends, which lost 4 bases and 0 bases, there was a span of 7 bases. CDR3 length equals 15 residues.

This clonotype was picked up a small number of times. This sequence joins TRBV7-9 and TRBJ1-1; D gene unclear. V was trimmed by 2 bases and J by 2 bases, leaving 6 bases between them. The CDR3 totals 13 residues. Per germline, CDR1 SEHNR and CDR2 FQNEAQ (reference sequence). CDR3 amino acids: CASSLNDNTEAFF. The CDR3 nucleotides read TGTGCCAGCAGCTTAAATGATAACACTGAAGCTTTCTTT.

This clonotype turned up a few times. V gene TRBV7-9 combines with J gene TRBJ2-3, with TRBD1 matching 7 bases. The CDR3 spans 16 residues. From germline, CDR1 is SEHNR and CDR2 FQNEAQ (reference sequence). V lost 6 bases and J lost 4; bases outside the gene matches: 13. In nucleotides, the CDR3 is TGTGCCAGCAGTAGGTGGGACAGAGAGTTGGCAGATACGCAGTATTTT. It translates to CASSRWDRELADTQYF.

The chain is built from TRBV19 and TRBJ1-5; no clear D. Germline V gene data show CDR1 as LNHDA and CDR2 as SQIVND (reference sequence). The CDR3 sequence is 13 residues long. Trimming pared 7 bases from V and 4 bases from J, leaving 11 bases between. CDR3 DNA: TGTGCCAGTACCCGGGCCGGGAATCAGCCCCAGCATTTT. Its protein is CASTRAGNQPQHF.

This clonotype has a count of ten or more. J is TRBJ1-2 and V is TRBV10-3, with a tentative D call TRBD1 (5 bases). Germline V gene lookup returns CDR1 ENHRY and CDR2 SYGVKD. The CDR3 is 14 amino acids. Trimming cost V 3 bases and J 8 bases, with 16 bases left between them. CDR3 protein: CAISEPDSEAGYTF. The CDR3 DNA sequence: TGTGCCATCAGTGAACCCGACAGCGAAGCGGGCTACACCTTC.